The rows below give T cell receptor beta chains drawn from one sample of a study of OX40 agonist ivuxolimab in advanced cancers. Using immunoSEQ multiplex PCR, the repertoire was profiled, and TCRdb retains in-frame clones only, with some absent. The table records about 69,000 clones, 60% to 85% of them present only once. Sequences were derived from CD4+ or CD8+ T cells sorted from blood, sampled in a trial of the OX40 agonist ivuxolimab. The receptors here all came from an adult with an advanced solid tumor such as melanoma, head and neck, liver or kidney cancer. The CDR3 runs from the conserved cysteine through the conserved F or W. D genes are given only for firm matches.

. TRBV29-1 CSVSQGTGELFF
. TRBV19 CASRKGGVNQPQHF
. TRBV6-1 CASLEYTGNTEAFF
. TRBV7-6 CASSLGLYNEQFF
. TRBV30 CAWSQGSTNEKLFF
. TRBV9 CASSVGGTPGTDTQYF
. TRBV6-5 CASSYTTGPNEKLFF
TRBD2 TRBV19 CASSIGAAGGTETQYF
TRBD2 TRBV27 CASSLGNPGLARQYEQYF
. TRBV2 CASSVPRTNNEQFF
TRBD1 TRBV5-8 CASSLLRGQGPDTQYF
TRBD2 TRBV7-3 CASSLKLAGEGEQYF
. TRBV10-3 CAIRGGGTTTGELFF
TRBD2 TRBV4-1 CASSQAGGPPFF
. TRBV11-1 CASSLATALTYEQYF
. TRBV6-1 CATRAGWADNSPLHF
TRBD1 TRBV28 CASSLPGDRVHEQFF
TRBD1 TRBV14 CASSQRGLNTGELFF
. TRBV11-2 CASSLGQGWDQPQHF
. TRBV7-2 CASSFPVQFYGYTF
TRBD2 TRBV28 CASSSGGSEAETQYF
TRBD1 TRBV19 CASSITGGNTGELFF
. TRBV28 CASNPGGALSTEAFF
. TRBV5-1 CASSFGVDNEQFF
TRBD1 TRBV6-6 CASFFTGGATEAFF
. TRBV6-1 CASSERVGDTQYF
. TRBV21-1 CASSKVWDSYEQYF
. TRBV29-1 CSGTQGLNTEAFF
. TRBV20-1 CSARNPYEQYF
TRBD2 TRBV28 CASSPIGLAGDEQYF
. TRBV11-3 CASSAPDGTSSGANVLTF
TRBD2 TRBV7-9 CASSFETSSAKNIQYF
. TRBV19 CASNRQFSDTQYF
. TRBV19 CASRLGGQRNTEAFF
TRBD1 TRBV2 CASSEDRSPSLYGYTF
TRBD2 TRBV5-1 CASSSGLAAYNEQFF
. TRBV18 CASSPMDREGAEAFF
. TRBV11-2 CASSPQQANTIYF
TRBD1 TRBV30 CAWRPTGGITEAFF
TRBD1 TRBV2 CASSGTGGRSGYTF
. TRBV7-9 CASMDPPVEQFF
TRBD1 TRBV27 CASSLYRGGEKLFF
. TRBV6-5 CASSYSRGNSPLHF